This TCR beta chain is from a study of memory CD4+ T cells and cytomegalovirus serostatus. The sort gate was single viable CD3+CD4+CD8-CD45RO+ cells for memory CD4+ T cells. Total CD4+ T cells were enriched by CD4 positive selection. The germline V gene encodes CDR1 MNHEY and CDR2 SMNVEV (reference sequence). The germline V and J ends were trimmed by 9 bases and 2 bases, with 22 bases remaining between them. There are 17 residues in the CDR3. Some clones are missing from TCRdb's copy, which holds only in-frame ones; the method was immunoSEQ multiplex PCR. The sample has 50,000 to 70,000 clones; more than 60% are singletons. The table lists this clone with a count of one.

The sequenced sample was memory CD4+ T cells from blood. The TCR comes from an adult in good health and CMV-seronegative. The chain recombines TRBV27 with TRBJ1-4; D possibly corresponds to TRBD1 (6 bases). CDR3 amino acids: CARDYRVKIRTNEKLFF. The CDR3 DNA reads TGTGCCAGGGACTACAGGGTAAAAATTCGGACTAATGAAAAACTGTTTTTT.